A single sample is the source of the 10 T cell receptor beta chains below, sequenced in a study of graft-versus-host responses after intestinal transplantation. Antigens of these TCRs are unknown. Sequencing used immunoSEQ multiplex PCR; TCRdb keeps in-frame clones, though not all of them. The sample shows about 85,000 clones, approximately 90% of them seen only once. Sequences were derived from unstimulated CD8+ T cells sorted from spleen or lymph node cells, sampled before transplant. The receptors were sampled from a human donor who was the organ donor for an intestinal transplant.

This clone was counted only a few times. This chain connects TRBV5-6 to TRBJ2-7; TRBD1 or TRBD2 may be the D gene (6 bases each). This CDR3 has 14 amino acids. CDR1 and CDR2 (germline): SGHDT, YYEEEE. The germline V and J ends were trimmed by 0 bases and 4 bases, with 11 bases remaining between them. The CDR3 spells CASSLVGGGYEQYF. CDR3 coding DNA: TGTGCCAGCAGCTTGGTTGGAGGGGGGTACGAGCAGTACTTC.

CDR3 protein: CASALEVYEQYF. The CDR3 DNA reads TGTGCCAGCGCGTTGGAGGTCTACGAGCAGTACTTC. V usage is TRBV7-9 and J usage is TRBJ2-5; D possibly corresponds to TRBD2 (5 bases). The J call is in doubt because the DNA end fits TRBJ2-7 better. Germline CDR1 is SEHNR and CDR2 is FQNEAQ (reference sequence). This CDR3 spans 12 amino acids.

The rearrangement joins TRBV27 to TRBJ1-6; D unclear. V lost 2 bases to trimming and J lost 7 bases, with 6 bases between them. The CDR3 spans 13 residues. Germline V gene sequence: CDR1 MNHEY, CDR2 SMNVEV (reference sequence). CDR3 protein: CASSLMANSPLHF. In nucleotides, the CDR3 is TGTGCCAGCAGTTTAATGGCCAATTCACCCCTCCACTTT.

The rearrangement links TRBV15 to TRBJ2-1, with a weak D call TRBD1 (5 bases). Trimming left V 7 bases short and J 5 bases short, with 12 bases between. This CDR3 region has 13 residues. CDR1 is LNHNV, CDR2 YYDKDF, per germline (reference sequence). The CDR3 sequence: CATNDRTHNEQFF. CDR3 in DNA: TGTGCCACCAACGACAGAACACACAATGAGCAGTTCTTC.

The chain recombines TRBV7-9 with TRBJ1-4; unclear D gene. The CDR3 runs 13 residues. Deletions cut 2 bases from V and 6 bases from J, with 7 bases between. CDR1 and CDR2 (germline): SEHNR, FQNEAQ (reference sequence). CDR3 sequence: CASSLWVHEKLFF. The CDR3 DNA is TGTGCCAGCAGCTTATGGGTTCATGAAAAACTGTTTTTT.

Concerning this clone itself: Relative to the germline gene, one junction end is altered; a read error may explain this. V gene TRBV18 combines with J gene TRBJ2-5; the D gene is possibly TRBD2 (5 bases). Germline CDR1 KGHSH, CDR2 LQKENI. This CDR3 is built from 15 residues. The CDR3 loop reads CTSSPEREYLETQYF. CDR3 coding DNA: TGTACCAGCTCACCCGAAAGGGAGTACTTAGAGACCCAGTACTTC.

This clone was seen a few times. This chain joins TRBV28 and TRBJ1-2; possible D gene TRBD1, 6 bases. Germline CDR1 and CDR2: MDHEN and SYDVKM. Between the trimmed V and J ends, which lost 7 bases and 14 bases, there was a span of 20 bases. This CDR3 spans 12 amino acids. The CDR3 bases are TGTGCCAGCACCCCCCCAAGGGGACACCAAACCTTC. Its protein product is CASTPPRGHQTF.

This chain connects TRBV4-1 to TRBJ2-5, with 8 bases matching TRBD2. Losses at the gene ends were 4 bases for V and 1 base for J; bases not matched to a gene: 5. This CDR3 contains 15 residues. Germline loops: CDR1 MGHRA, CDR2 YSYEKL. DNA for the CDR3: TGCGCCAGCAGCCTACTAGCGGCAGGCCAAGAGACCCAGTACTTC. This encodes CASSLLAAGQETQYF.

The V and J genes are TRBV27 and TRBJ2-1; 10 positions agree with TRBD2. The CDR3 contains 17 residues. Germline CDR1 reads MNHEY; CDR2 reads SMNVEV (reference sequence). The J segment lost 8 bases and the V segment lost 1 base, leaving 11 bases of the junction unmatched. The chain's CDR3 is CASSLLVAGGYSDEQFF. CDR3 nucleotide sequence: TGTGCCAGCAGTTTATTGGTAGCGGGAGGCTATTCGGATGAGCAGTTCTTC.

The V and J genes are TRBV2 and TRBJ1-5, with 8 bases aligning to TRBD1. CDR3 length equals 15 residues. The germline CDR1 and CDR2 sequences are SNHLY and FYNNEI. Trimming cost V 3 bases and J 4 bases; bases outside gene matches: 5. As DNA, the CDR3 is TGTGCCAGCAGTGATCGGACAGGGTATAATCAGCCCCAGCATTTT. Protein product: CASSDRTGYNQPQHF.